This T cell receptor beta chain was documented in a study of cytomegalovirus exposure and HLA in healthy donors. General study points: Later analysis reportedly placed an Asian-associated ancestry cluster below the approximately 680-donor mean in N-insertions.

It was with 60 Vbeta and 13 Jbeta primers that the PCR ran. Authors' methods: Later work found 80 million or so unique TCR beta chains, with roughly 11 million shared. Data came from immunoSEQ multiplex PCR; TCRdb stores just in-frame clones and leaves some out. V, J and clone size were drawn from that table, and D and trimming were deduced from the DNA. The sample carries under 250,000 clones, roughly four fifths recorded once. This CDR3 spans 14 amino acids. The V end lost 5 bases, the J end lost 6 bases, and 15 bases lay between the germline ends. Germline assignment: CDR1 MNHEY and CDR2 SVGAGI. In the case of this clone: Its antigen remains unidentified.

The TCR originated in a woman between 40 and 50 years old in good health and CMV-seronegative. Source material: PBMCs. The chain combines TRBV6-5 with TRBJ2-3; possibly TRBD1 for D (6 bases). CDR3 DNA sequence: TGTGCCAGCAGTAAGCGACAGGCGGCGGATACGCAGTATTTT. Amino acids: CASSKRQAADTQYF.